This paragraph covers one T cell receptor (beta chain) sequence. The antigen remains unidentified. In the same sample, other DNA sequences code for this CDR3. This entry belongs to a study of cytomegalovirus exposure and HLA in healthy donors. Findings and caveats of the study: It was reportedly the case that the classifier diagnosed cytomegalovirus status with high specificity and sensitivity. It is likely that the observed cluster of highly shared sequence variants was a sequencing artifact.

The CDR3 is 14 residues long. The V segment lost 0 bases and the J segment 3 bases; nucleotides outside the gene matches: 1. Germline-derived CDR1 and CDR2 are MNHEY and SVGAGI. The PCR used 60 Vbeta and 13 Jbeta primers. Original analysis: Among the unique TCR beta chains that a later analysis counted, 70 million to 85 million in all, around 11 million were shared. The protocol was immunoSEQ multiplex PCR, while the TCRdb copy is restricted to in-frame clones and leaves out a portion. V and J calls plus clone size are reproduced from that table; the DNA served to infer D and trimming. The table has 250,000 to 350,000 clones, roughly 85% seen once.

The chain uses TRBV6-5 and TRBJ1-1, with TRBD1 matching 7 bases. The sequencing input was PBMCs. This receptor was identified in a middle-aged man in good health and CMV-seropositive. CDR3 loop: CASSYSQGYTEAFF. In DNA, the CDR3 is TGTGCCAGCAGTTACTCACAGGGGTACACTGAAGCTTTCTTT.